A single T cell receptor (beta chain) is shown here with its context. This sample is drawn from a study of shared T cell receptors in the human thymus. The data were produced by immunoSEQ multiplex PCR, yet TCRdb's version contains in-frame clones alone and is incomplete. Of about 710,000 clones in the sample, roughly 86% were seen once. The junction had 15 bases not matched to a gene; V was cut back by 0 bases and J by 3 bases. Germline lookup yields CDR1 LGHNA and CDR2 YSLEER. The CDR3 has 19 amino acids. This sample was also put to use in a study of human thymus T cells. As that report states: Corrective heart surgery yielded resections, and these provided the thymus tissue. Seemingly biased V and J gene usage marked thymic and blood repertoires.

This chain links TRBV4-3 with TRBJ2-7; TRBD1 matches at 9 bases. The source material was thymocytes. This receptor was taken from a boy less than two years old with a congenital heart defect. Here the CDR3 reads CASSQDLLLAGTGHYEQYF. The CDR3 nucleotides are TGCGCCAGCAGCCAAGATCTACTCCTGGCGGGGACAGGGCACTACGAGCAGTACTTC.